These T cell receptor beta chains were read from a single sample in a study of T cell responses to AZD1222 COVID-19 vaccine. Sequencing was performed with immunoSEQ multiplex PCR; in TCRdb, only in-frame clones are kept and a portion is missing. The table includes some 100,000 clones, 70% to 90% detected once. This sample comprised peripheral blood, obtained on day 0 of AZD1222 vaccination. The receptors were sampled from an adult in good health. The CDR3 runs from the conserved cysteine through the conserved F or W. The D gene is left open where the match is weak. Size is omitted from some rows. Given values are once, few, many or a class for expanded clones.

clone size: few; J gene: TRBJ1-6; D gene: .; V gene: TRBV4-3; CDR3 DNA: TGCGCCAGCAGCCAAGATCGGGATTCACCCCTCCACTTT; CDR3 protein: CASSQDRDSPLHF
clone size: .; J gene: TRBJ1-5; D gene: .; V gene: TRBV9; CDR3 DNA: TGTGCCAGCAGCGTAGGGAGCAATCAGCCCCAGCATTTT; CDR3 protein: CASSVGSNQPQHF
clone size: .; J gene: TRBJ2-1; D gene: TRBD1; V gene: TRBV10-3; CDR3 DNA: TGTGCCATCACTGGCGGACAGGGCACTTACAATGAGCAGTTCTTC; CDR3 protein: CAITGGQGTYNEQFF
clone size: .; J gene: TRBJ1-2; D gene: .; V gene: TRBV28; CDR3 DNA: TGTGCCACACGGCATGGAGGGGATGGCTACACCTTC; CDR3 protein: CATRHGGDGYTF
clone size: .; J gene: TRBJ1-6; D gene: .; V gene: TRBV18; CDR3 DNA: TGTGCCAGCTCACCCACTCCGTGGGCCGGGTCGCAAAATTCACCCCTCCACTTT; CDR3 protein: CASSPTPWAGSQNSPLHF
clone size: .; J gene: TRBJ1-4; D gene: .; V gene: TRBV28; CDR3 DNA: TGTGCCACCGGGGGAGGGGTGGCCACTAATGAAAAACTGTTTTTT; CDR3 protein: CATGGGVATNEKLFF
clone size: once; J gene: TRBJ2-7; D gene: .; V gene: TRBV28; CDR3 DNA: TGTGCCAGCAGGGAAGGAGCCTACGAGCAGTACTTC; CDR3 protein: CASREGAYEQYF
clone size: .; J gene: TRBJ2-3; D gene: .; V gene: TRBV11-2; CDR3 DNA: TGTGCCAGCAGCCCAGGGGAGGGGGGGCTGAGAGATACGCAGTATTTT; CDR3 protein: CASSPGEGGLRDTQYF
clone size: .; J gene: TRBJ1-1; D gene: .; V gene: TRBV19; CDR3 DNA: TGTGCCAGTAGTCCCGGGACTAAGAACACTGAAGCTTTCTTT; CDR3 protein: CASSPGTKNTEAFF
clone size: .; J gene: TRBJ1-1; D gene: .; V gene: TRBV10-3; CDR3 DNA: TGTGCCATCAGTGATACGGCAGGGACGGGAACTGAAGCTTTCTTT; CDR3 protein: CAISDTAGTGTEAFF
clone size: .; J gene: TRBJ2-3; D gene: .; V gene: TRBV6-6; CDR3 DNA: TGTGCCAGCAGGAAGGCCCCTGGCACAGATACGCAGTATTTT; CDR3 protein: CASRKAPGTDTQYF
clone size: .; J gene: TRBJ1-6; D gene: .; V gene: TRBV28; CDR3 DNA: TGTGCCAGCAGTTTACCGAGCTCCTATAATTCACCCCTCCACTTT; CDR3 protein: CASSLPSSYNSPLHF
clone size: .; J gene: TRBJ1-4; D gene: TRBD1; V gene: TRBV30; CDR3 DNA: TGTGCCTGGAGTCCCCTGACAGGGGGTAATGAAAAACTGTTTTTT; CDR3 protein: CAWSPLTGGNEKLFF
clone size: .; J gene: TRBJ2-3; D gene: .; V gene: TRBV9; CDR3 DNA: TGTGCCAGCAGCGCCCCGGGGCAAACTAGCACAGATACGCAGTATTTT; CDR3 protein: CASSAPGQTSTDTQYF
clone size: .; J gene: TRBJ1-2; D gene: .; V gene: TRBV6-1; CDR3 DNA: TGTGCCAGCAGTGAAGCGCACGGGGGGACTAACTATGGCTACACCTTC; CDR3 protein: CASSEAHGGTNYGYTF
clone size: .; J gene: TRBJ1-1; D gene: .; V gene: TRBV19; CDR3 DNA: TGTGCCAGTAAACCGACCGGGACACCTATGAACACTGAAGCTTTCTTT; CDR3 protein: CASKPTGTPMNTEAFF
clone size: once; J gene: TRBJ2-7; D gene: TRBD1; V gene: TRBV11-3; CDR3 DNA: TGTGCCAGCAGCTCTGGGACAGCGGTCGCCGAGCAGTACTTC; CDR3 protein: CASSSGTAVAEQYF
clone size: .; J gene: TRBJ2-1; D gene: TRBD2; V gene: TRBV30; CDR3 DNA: TGTGCCTGGCACGGGGGGGGGATTAATGAGCAGTTCTTC; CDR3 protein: CAWHGGGINEQFF
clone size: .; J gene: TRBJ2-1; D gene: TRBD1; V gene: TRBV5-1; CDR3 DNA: TGCGCCAGCAGCTTTTCGGGACAGGGGCGTAATGAGCAGTTCTTC; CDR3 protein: CASSFSGQGRNEQFF
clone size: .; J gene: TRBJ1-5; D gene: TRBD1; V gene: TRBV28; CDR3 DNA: TGTGCCAGCAGCCAGACCGGGACAGGGGCCAATCAGCCCCAGCATTTT; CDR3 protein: CASSQTGTGANQPQHF
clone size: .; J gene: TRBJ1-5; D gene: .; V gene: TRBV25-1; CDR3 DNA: TGTGCCAGCAGTGAGGACAGTTTCAATCAGCCCCAGCATTTT; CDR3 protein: CASSEDSFNQPQHF
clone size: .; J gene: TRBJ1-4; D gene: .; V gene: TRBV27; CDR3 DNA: TGTGCCAGCTTAGCACAGGGAGGCGCTAATGAAAAACTGTTTTTT; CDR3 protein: CASLAQGGANEKLFF
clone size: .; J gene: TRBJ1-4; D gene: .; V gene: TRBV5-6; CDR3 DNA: TGTGCCAGCAGCTCGGACGGGCAGATCCATAATGAAAAACTGTTTTTT; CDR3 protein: CASSSDGQIHNEKLFF
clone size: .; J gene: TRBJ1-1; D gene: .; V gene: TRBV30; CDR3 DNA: TGTGCCTGGAGTGTTGGGGTAGGGGCCACTGAAGCTTTCTTT; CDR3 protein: CAWSVGVGATEAFF
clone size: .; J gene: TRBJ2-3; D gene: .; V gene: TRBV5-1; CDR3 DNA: TGCGCCAGCAGCTTGATTTCAGCGGGCTTGAGTCCAGATACGCAGTATTTT; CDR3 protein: CASSLISAGLSPDTQYF
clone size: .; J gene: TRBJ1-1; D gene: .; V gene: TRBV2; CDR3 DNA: TGTGCCAGCAGTGTCGCCCGAGGCGGCACTGAAGCTTTCTTT; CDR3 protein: CASSVARGGTEAFF
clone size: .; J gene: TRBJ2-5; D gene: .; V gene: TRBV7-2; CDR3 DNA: TGTGCCAGCAGCCCCCGAGGGAAAAAGACCCAGTACTTC; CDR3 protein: CASSPRGKKTQYF
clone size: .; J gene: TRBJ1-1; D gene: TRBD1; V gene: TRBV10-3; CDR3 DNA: TGTGCCATCCGAAAGGCGACAGGGGTTACTGAAGCTTTCTTT; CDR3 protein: CAIRKATGVTEAFF
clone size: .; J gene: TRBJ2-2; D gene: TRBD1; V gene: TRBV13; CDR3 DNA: TGTGCCAGCAGCTCGGGACAGGGTTTAGCCGGGGAGCTGTTTTTT; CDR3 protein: CASSSGQGLAGELFF
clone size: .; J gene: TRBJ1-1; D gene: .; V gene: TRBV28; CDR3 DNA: TGTGCCAGCAGCTCCTGGGGGTACAGAGGTAACACTGAAGCTTTCTTT; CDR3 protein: CASSSWGYRGNTEAFF
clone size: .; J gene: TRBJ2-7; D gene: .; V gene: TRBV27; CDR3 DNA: TGTGCCAGCAGTTTATCGCAGGGCCCATCCTACGAGCAGTACTTC; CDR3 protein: CASSLSQGPSYEQYF
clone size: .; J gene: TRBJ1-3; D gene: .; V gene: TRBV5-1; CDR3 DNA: TGCGCCAGCAGCTTGTCTCCGGGGGTTCTTTCTGGAAACACCATATATTTT; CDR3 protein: CASSLSPGVLSGNTIYF
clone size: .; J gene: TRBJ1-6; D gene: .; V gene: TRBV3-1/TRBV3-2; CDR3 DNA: TGTGCCAGCAGCCAAGATCTGGGCGGTTCACCCCTCCACTTT; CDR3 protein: CASSQDLGGSPLHF
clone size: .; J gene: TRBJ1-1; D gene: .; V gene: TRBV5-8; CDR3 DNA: TGTGCCAGCAGGTGGGGACAAACGAACACTGAAGCTTTCTTT; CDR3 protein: CASRWGQTNTEAFF
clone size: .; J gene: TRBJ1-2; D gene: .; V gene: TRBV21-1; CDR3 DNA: TGTGCCAGCAGCATCGGGACAGAGGACCTCTATGGCTACACCTTC; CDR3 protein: CASSIGTEDLYGYTF
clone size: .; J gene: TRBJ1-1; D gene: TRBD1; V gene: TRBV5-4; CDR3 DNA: TGTGCCAGCAGCACACAGGGGGGTAACACTGAAGCTTTCTTT; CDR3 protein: CASSTQGGNTEAFF
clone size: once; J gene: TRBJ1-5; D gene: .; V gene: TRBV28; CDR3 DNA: TGTGCCAGCAGTTTAATAAACTGGGGGGGCGCGATTCAGCCCCAGCATTTT; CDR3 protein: CASSLINWGGAIQPQHF
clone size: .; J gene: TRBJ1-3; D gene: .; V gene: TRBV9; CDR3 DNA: TGTGCCAGCAGCGAACTAACAGGGATGGGGAGTGGAAACACCATATATTTT; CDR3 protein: CASSELTGMGSGNTIYF
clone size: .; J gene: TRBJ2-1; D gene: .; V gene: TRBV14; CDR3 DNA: TGTGCCAGCAGCCATGCACAGGGAAACAATGAGCAGTTCTTC; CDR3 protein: CASSHAQGNNEQFF
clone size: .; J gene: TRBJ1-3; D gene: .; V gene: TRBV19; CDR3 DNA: TGTGCCAGTAGGACGGGGGGCAATGGAAACACCATATATTTT; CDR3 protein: CASRTGGNGNTIYF
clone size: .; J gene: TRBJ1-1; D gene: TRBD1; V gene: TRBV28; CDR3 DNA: TGTGCGGCGGCGGGGCCAGGGGGCTTAAACACTGAAGCTTTCTTT; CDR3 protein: CAAAGPGGLNTEAFF
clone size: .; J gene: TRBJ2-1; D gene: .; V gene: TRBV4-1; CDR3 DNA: TGCGCCAGCAGCCAAGAATTCCCCCTCTCCTACAATGAGCAGTTCTTC; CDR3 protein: CASSQEFPLSYNEQFF
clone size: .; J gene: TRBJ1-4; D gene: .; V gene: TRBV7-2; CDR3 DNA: TGTGCCAGCAGCTTACTCGGCCCTGAAAAACTGTTTTTT; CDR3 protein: CASSLLGPEKLFF
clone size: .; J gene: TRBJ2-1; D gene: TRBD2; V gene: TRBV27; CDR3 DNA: TGTGCCAGCAGTCGAGCATCCGGGACTAGCGGTTACAATGAGCAGTTCTTC; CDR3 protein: CASSRASGTSGYNEQFF
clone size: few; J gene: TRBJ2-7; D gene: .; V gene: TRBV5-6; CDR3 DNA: TGTGCCAGCAGCGGGACTCAAGGGTTGAGCTCCTACGAGCAGTACTTC; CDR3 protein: CASSGTQGLSSYEQYF
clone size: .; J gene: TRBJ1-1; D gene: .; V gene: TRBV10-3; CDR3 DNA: TGTGCCATCAGTGACGCAGGGCTCACTGAAGCTTTCTTT; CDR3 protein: CAISDAGLTEAFF
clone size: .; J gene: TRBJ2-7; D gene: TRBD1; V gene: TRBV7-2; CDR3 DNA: TGTGCCAGCAGCGTCGCCGGGACAGGTTTTTACGAGCAGTACTTC; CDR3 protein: CASSVAGTGFYEQYF
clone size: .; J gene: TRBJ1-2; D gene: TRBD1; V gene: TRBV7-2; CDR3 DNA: TGTGCCAGCAGCTTAGCGAGGACAGGGCATGGCTACACCTTC; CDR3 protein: CASSLARTGHGYTF
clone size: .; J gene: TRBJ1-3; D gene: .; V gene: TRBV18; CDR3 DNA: TGTGCCAGCTCAAAACGACAAGTGGGCTCTGGAAACACCATATATTTT; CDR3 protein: CASSKRQVGSGNTIYF
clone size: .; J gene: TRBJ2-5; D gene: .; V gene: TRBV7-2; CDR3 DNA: TGTGCCAGCAGCCCTCAAGAGACCCAGTACTTC; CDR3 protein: CASSPQETQYF
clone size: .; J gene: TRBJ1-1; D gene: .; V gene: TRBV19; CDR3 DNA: TGTGCCAGTAGTGCAAATCCTCAGGTCGGCACTGAAGCTTTCTTT; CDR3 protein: CASSANPQVGTEAFF
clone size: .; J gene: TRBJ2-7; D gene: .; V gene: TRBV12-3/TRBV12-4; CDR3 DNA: TGTGCCAGCAAAACACGGGGGAAGGAGCAGTACTTC; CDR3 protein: CASKTRGKEQYF
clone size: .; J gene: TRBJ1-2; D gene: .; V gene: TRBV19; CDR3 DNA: TGTGCCAGTAGTAGTCAGGGGAGTGACTATGGCTACACCTTC; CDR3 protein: CASSSQGSDYGYTF
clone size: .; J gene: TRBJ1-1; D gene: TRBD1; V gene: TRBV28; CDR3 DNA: TGTGCCAGCAGTTTACGTACAGGGGGCTCAGCTGAAGCTTTCTTT; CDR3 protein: CASSLRTGGSAEAFF
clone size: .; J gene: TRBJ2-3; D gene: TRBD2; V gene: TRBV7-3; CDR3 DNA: TGTGCCAGCAGCTCAAGGACTAGCGGGAGGACAGATACGCAGTATTTT; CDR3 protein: CASSSRTSGRTDTQYF
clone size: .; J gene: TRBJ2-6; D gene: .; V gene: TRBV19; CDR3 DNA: TGTGCCAGTAATGACGTGGGCTCTGGGGCCAACGTCCTGACTTTC; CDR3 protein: CASNDVGSGANVLTF
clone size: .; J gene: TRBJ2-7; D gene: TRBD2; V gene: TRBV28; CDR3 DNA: TGTGCCAGCAGTTTCTACCCCGGACTAGCGGATCCCTCCTACGAGCAGTACTTC; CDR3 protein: CASSFYPGLADPSYEQYF
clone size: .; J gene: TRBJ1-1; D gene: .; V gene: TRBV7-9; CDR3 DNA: TGTGCCAGCAGCTTTGTCACTGAAGCTTTCTTT; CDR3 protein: CASSFVTEAFF
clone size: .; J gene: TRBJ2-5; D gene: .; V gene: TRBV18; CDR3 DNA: TGTGCCAGCTCACCAAGTGGGTTTTACAGCCAAGAGACCCAGTACTTC; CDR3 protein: CASSPSGFYSQETQYF